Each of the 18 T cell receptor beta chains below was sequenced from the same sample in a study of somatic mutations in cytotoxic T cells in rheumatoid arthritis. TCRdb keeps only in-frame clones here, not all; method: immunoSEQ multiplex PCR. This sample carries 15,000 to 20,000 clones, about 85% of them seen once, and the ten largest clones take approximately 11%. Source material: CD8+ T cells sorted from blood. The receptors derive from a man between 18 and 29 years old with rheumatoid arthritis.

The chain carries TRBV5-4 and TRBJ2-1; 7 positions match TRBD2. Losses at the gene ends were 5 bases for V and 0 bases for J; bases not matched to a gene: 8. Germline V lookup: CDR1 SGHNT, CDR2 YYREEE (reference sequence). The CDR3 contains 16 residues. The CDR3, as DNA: TGTGCCAGCAGTTGGGACTATTCCAGCTCCTACAATGAGCAGTTCTTC. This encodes CASSWDYSSSYNEQFF.

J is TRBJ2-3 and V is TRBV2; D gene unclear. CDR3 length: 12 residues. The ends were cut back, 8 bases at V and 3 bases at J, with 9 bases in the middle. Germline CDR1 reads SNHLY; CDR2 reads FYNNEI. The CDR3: CASQILTDTQYF. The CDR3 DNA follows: TGTGCCAGCCAGATCCTTACAGATACGCAGTATTTT.

As DNA, the CDR3 is TGCGCCAGCAGCATCGGACGGAGTAATTCACCCCTCCACTTT. Translation: CASSIGRSNSPLHF. The chain links TRBV5-1 to TRBJ1-6; no clear D. The CDR3 has 14 amino acids. The V end lost 4 bases, the J end lost 6 bases, and 11 bases lay between the germline ends. Germline-derived CDR1 and CDR2 are SGHRS and YFSETQ.

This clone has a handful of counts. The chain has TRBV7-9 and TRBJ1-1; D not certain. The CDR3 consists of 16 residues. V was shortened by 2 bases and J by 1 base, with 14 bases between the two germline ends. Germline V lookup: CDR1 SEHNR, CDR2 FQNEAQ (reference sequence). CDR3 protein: CASSLYAGFGNTEAFF. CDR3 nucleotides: TGTGCCAGCAGCTTATATGCCGGGTTCGGGAACACTGAAGCTTTCTTT.

CDR3 residues: CASRTTGVGETQYF. The CDR3 nucleotides read TGTGCCAGCCGGACGACAGGGGTTGGGGAGACCCAGTACTTC. The rearrangement links TRBV18 to TRBJ2-5; TRBD1 matches 8 bases. From germline, CDR1 is KGHSH and CDR2 LQKENI. The CDR3 sequence is 14 residues long. J lost 5 bases, V lost 8 bases, and 10 bases had no gene match. Based on the CDR3 plus reference TRBV18 and TRBJ2-5, the full variable domain is NAGVMQNPRHLVRRRGQEARLRCSPMKGHSHVYWYRQLPEEGLKFMVYLQKENIIDESGMPKERFSAEFPKEGPSILRIQQVVRGDSAAYFCASRTTGVGETQYFGPGTRLLVL.

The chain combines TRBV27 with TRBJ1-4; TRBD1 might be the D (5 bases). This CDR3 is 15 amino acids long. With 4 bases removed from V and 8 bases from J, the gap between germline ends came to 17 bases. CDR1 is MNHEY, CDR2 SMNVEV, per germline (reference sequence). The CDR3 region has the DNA TGTGCCAGCAGTTCGTCGATCCTGGAGGGGGAAAAACTGTTTTTT. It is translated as CASSSSILEGEKLFF.

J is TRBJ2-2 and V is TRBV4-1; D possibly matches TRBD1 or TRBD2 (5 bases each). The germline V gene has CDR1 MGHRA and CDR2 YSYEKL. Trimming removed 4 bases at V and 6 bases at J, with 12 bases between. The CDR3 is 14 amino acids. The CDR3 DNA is TGCGCCAGCAGCCCCCGCCTGGGACCCGGGGAGCTGTTTTTT. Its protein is CASSPRLGPGELFF.

The CDR3: CASSSRGNTGELFF. The DNA for the CDR3 is TGTGCCAGCAGTTCGAGAGGTAACACCGGGGAGCTGTTTTTT. The chain recombines TRBV27 with TRBJ2-2, with no clear D. The germline CDR1 and CDR2 sequences are MNHEY and SMNVEV (reference sequence). The CDR3 is made up of 14 amino acids. The germline V and J ends were trimmed by 4 bases and 2 bases, with 8 bases remaining between them.

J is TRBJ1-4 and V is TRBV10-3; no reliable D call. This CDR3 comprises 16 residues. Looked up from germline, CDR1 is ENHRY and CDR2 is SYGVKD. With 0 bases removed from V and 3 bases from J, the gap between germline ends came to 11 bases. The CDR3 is CAISESRVSANEKLFF. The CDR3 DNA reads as TGTGCCATCAGTGAGTCAAGGGTTTCGGCTAATGAAAAACTGTTTTTT.

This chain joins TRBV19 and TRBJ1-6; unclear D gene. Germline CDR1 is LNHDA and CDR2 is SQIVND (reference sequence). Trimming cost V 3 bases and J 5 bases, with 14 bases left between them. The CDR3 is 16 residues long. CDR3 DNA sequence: TGTGCCAGTAGTATCGACGGCTGGGAAAATAATTCACCCCTCCACTTT. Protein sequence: CASSIDGWENNSPLHF.

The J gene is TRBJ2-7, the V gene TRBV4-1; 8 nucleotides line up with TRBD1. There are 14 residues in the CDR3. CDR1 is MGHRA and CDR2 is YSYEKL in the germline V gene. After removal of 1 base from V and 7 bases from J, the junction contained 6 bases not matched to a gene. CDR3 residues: CASSQGQGSGEQYF. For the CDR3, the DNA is TGCGCCAGCAGCCAAGGACAGGGGTCAGGGGAGCAGTACTTC.

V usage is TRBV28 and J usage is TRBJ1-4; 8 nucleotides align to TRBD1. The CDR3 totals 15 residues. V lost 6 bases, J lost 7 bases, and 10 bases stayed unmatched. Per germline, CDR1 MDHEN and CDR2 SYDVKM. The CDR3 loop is CASSGEVRGREKLFF. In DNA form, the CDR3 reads TGTGCCAGCAGCGGTGAGGTCAGGGGGCGTGAAAAACTGTTTTTT.

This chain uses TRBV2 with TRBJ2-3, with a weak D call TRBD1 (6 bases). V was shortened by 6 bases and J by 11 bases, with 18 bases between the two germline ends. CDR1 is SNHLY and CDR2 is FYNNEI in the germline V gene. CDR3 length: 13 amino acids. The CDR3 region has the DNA TGTGCCAGCAGGACCGACAGGAGATGGTGGCAGTATTTT. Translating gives CASRTDRRWWQYF.

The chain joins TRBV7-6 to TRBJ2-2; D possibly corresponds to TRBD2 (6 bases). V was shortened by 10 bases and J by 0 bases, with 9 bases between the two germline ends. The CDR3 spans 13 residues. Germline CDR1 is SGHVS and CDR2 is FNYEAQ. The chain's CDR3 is CATREPNTGELFF. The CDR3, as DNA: TGTGCCACCCGGGAGCCGAACACCGGGGAGCTGTTTTTT.

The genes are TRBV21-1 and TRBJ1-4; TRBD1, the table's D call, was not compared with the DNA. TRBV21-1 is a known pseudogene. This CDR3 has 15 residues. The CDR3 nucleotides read TGTGCCAGCAGTCTTGCTGACAGACCTAATGAAAAACTGTTTTTT. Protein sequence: CASSLADRPNEKLFF.

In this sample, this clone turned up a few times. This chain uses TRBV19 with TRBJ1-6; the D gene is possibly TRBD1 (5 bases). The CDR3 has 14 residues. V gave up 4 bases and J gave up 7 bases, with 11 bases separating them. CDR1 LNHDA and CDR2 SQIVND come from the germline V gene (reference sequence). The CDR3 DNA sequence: TGTGCCAGTAGTACCGGGACGGTCAATTCACCCCTCCACTTT. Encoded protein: CASSTGTVNSPLHF.

The CDR3 spells CASSFRDRGVAGELFF. The CDR3 nucleotides read TGTGCCAGCAGCTTCCGGGACAGGGGGGTGGCCGGGGAGCTGTTTTTT. The chain is built from TRBV9 and TRBJ2-2, with 11 nucleotides matching TRBD1. Germline V lookup: CDR1 SGDLS, CDR2 YYNGEE. CDR3 length equals 16 residues. The V and J ends lost 4 bases and 6 bases, in that order; junction bases with no gene match: 8.

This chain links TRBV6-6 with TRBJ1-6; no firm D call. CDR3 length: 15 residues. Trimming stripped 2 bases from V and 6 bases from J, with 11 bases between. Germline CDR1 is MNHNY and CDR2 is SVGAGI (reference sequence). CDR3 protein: CASSYRGFGNSPLHF. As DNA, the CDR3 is TGTGCCAGCAGTTACCGGGGTTTCGGTAATTCACCCCTCCACTTT.